This TCR beta chain was retrieved from a study of cytomegalovirus exposure and HLA in healthy donors. The CDR3 is 14 residues long. The V end lost 5 bases, the J end lost 0 bases, and 8 bases lay between the germline ends. Per germline, CDR1 SEHNR and CDR2 FQNEAQ (reference sequence). Amplification used 60 Vbeta primers and 13 Jbeta primers. Profiling relied on immunoSEQ multiplex PCR, and the TCRdb table lists in-frame clones only, not all of them. The sample lists around 130,000 clones; roughly 79% were seen once. The rearrangement links TRBV7-9 to TRBJ1-5, with D tentatively TRBD1 (5 bases). The TCR was taken from a woman in her forties or fifties in good health and CMV-seronegative. The sequenced sample consisted of PBMCs. The CDR3 protein is CASSRTNSNQPQHF. The DNA of the CDR3 is TGTGCCAGCAGCAGGACAAATAGCAATCAGCCCCAGCATTTT.